The text below deals with one T cell receptor beta chain. Its antigen is as yet unknown. The libraries of TRB cDNA were constructed through 5' RACE using UMI labels. Reanalyzing the 5' RACE reads, TCRdb keeps one entry per CDR3 protein, without DNA. The repertoire shows about 89,000 distinct CDR3 sequences; the top ten hold 0.53%. These data are taken from a study of CXCR3-negative and CXCR3-positive naive CD8 T cells. General study findings and limits: Compared with CXCR3-negative naive cells, CXCR3-positive naive cells showed more hydrophobic TRB CDR3s.

Looked up from germline, CDR1 is SGHRS and CDR2 is YFSETQ. The CDR3 totals 15 residues. Source material: naive CXCR3+ CD8+ T cells from blood. Subset reported: CD45RO-CCR7+CD27+CD95- naive CD8+ T cells expressing CXCR3 (TNR3+). The source is a human donor in good health. Some clones in this sample may be carry-over from other donors' samples. The chain is built from TRBV5-1 and TRBJ2-3; checking the TCRdb D call of TRBD1 is not possible without DNA. CDR3 in amino acids: CASSLGDSSTDTQYF.